This entry describes one T cell receptor beta chain. Assay used: immunoSEQ multiplex PCR; TCRdb lists only in-frame clones, some missing. The sample lists roughly 73,000 clones; about 82% were seen once. This record belongs to a study of OX40 agonist ivuxolimab in advanced cancers. On the study more broadly: Dose-escalation patients had hepatocellular carcinoma, melanoma, renal cell or head and neck cancer. Treatment received earlier with anti-PD-1, anti-PD-L1 or anti-CTLA-4 agents was allowed, and less than 45% had some.

Individuals having autoimmune disease history or systemic immunosuppression were not enrolled. This CDR3 is built from 17 residues. CDR1 SNHLY and CDR2 FYNNEI come from the germline V gene. Trimming removed 8 bases from V and 0 bases from J; junction bases left unmatched: 6. The receptor comes from an adult with an advanced solid tumor such as melanoma, head and neck, liver or kidney cancer. This chain links TRBV2 with TRBJ2-2, with TRBD2 matching 13 bases. Source: CD4+ or CD8+ T cells sorted from blood, taken in a trial of the OX40 agonist ivuxolimab. The DNA of the CDR3 is TGTGCCAGCCTGGGACTAGCGGGGTTTTCGAACACCGGGGAGCTGTTTTTT. Residues: CASLGLAGFSNTGELFF.